These 12 T cell receptor beta chains came from one sample sequenced in a study of control samples from healthy donors and cancer patients. The repertoire was sequenced with immunoSEQ multiplex PCR; TCRdb's copy has only in-frame clones and lacks some. This sample yields some 120,000 clones, of which under 95% are seen a single time; around 7.9% belongs to the top ten. Specimen: blood. These receptors were obtained from a man between 18 and 29 years old in good health.

The rearrangement joins TRBV7-9 to TRBJ1-1; 7 nucleotides line up with TRBD1. The germline V gene has CDR1 SEHNR and CDR2 FQNEAQ (reference sequence). The CDR3 is 16 residues long. V was pared by 1 base and J by 1 base, with 6 bases of the junction left unmatched. The CDR3 sequence is CASSLGRGQANTEAFF. In DNA form, the CDR3 reads TGTGCCAGCAGCTTAGGCCGAGGACAGGCGAACACTGAAGCTTTCTTT.

The rearrangement uses TRBV29-1 and TRBJ1-1; D ambiguous. The V gene's germline CDR1 is SQVTM and CDR2 ANQGSEA. Trimming removed 4 bases at V and 3 bases at J, with 12 bases between. This CDR3 comprises 13 residues. The CDR3 DNA follows: TGCAGCGTTGTTTCATACAAGCACACTGAAGCTTTCTTT. It encodes CSVVSYKHTEAFF.

The chain uses TRBV5-1 and TRBJ1-4; weak D call: TRBD1 (5 bases). The CDR3 spans 14 residues. Germline V gene data show CDR1 as SGHRS and CDR2 as YFSETQ. Trimming took off 6 bases at V and 8 bases at J, with 17 bases between the two ends. The CDR3 bases are TGCGCCAGCAACACCGGGACCCAAGACGAAAAACTGTTTTTT. Amino acid sequence: CASNTGTQDEKLFF.

The chain links TRBV7-3 to TRBJ1-1; a weak D match, TRBD1 (5 bases). The CDR3 spans 16 residues. The germline V and J ends were trimmed by 1 base and 4 bases, with 16 bases remaining between them. Per germline, CDR1 SGHTA and CDR2 FQGTGA. The DNA for the CDR3 is TGTGCCAGCAGCTTAAGAGCTATAGTTAGGGGCACTGAAGCTTTCTTT. Protein product: CASSLRAIVRGTEAFF.

This clone was recorded only once. The gene calls are TRBV5-1 and TRBJ1-2, with D perhaps matching TRBD1 (6 bases). Germline values: CDR1 SGHRS, CDR2 YFSETQ. V lost 1 base and J 2 bases, leaving 9 bases between the germline ends. The CDR3 has 14 amino acids. The CDR3 loop reads CASSLTGSNYGYTF. The CDR3 nucleotides are TGCGCCAGCAGCTTGACAGGGTCGAACTATGGCTACACCTTC.

The chain couples TRBV5-1 to TRBJ2-1; TRBD1 is a possible D gene (5 bases). The CDR3 extends over 15 amino acids. The germline V gene has CDR1 SGHRS and CDR2 YFSETQ. V was cut by 5 bases and J by 7 bases, with 19 bases left in between. The DNA of the CDR3 is TGCGCCAGCAGTCTAAGATGGGGCGGTAGAAATGAGCAGTTCTTC. Translation gives CASSLRWGGRNEQFF.

DNA for the CDR3: TGTGCCTGGAGTCAAGGGGAGACCCAGTACTTC. This gives the protein CAWSQGETQYF. The chain links TRBV30 to TRBJ2-5; the D is unclear. From germline, CDR1 is GTSNPN and CDR2 SVGIG (reference sequence). The length of the CDR3 is 11 residues. With 2 bases removed from V and 5 bases from J, the gap between germline ends came to 6 bases.

The rearrangement joins TRBV12-3 or TRBV12-4 to TRBJ2-3, with D possibly being TRBD2 (7 bases). Trimming removed 3 bases from V and 8 bases from J, with 12 bases in between. The CDR3 is 13 amino acids. CDR3 sequence (DNA): TGTGCCAGCAGTTTGGCGGGGGCGGGTACGCAGTATTTT. Its translation: CASSLAGAGTQYF.

As regards this clone: One junction end does not reproduce the germline sequence, and a read error may be involved. The chain has TRBV13 and TRBJ2-2, with 8 bases aligning to TRBD1. The CDR3 totals 18 residues. Germline CDR1 reads PRHDT; CDR2 reads FYEKMQ (reference sequence). The CDR3 region is CAGSLTDRGASNTGELFF. The CDR3 coding sequence is TGTGCCGGCAGCCTTACCGACAGGGGCGCCTCGAACACCGGGGAGCTGTTTTTT.

This clone showed up just once. The V and J genes are TRBV7-3 and TRBJ2-7, with a weak D call TRBD2 (7 bases). CDR3 size: 13 residues. Germline CDR1 reads SGHTA; CDR2 reads FQGTGA. V was shortened by 2 bases and J by 5 bases, with 10 bases between the two germline ends. CDR3 DNA: TGTGCCAGCAGCTTATTGGGGGGGCACGAGCAGTACTTC. Residues: CASSLLGGHEQYF.

The chain has TRBV29-1 and TRBJ2-3, with 8 bases matching TRBD1. CDR1 is SQVTM and CDR2 is ANQGSEA in the germline V gene. CDR3 length equals 13 residues. The ends lost 7 bases at V and 3 bases at J; junction bases unmatched: 6. CDR3 region: CSGTGTITDTQYF. The CDR3 DNA is TGCAGCGGGACAGGGACAATTACAGATACGCAGTATTTT.

V gene TRBV5-4 combines with J gene TRBJ2-7; TRBD2 is a possible D gene (6 bases). The CDR3 spans 12 residues. Germline V gene lookup returns CDR1 SGHNT and CDR2 YYREEE (reference sequence). Deletions cut 3 bases from V and 3 bases from J, with 7 bases between. For the CDR3, the DNA is TGTGCCAGCAGCTCGGGAGTCTACGAGCAGTACTTC. This sequence encodes CASSSGVYEQYF.